Listed below are T cell receptor beta chains from one sample, sequenced in a study of T cell changes during pregnancy in multiple sclerosis. Measured with immunoSEQ multiplex PCR; TCRdb has only the in-frame clones, and not every one. The table has 29,000 or so clones, roughly 92% seen once. The material was CD8+ T cells from peripheral blood mononuclear cells, obtained before pregnancy. These receptors all stem from a female donor with multiple sclerosis, enrolled in a pregnancy study. Each CDR3 is given with its conserved first and last residue. The D gene is left open where the match is weak. Clone size, where shown, is once, few, many, or a class for clones that have expanded.

V gene	clone size	D gene	CDR3 length	J gene	CDR3 DNA	CDR3 protein
TRBV4-3	-	-	15	TRBJ1-2	TGCGCCAGCAGCCAAGATCGATCGGCAGGGATAGGCTACACCTTC	CASSQDRSAGIGYTF
TRBV9	-	-	17	TRBJ1-1	TGTGCCAGCAGCCCCAACGTTCCCGACAGATACAACACTGAAGCTTTCTTT	CASSPNVPDRYNTEAFF
TRBV4-1	-	TRBD1	18	TRBJ2-2	TGCGCCAGCAGCCGAAGACAGGGACAGGGGGCGGACACCGGGGAGCTGTTTTTT	CASSRRQGQGADTGELFF
TRBV9	-	-	15	TRBJ2-7	TGTGCCAGCGGTCGAGGGGACGGGGGTCCCTACGAGCAGTACTTC	CASGRGDGGPYEQYF
TRBV19	-	TRBD1	17	TRBJ1-1	TGTGCCAGTAGTATAGATTCATCACAGGGGGCTAACACTGAAGCTTTCTTT	CASSIDSSQGANTEAFF
TRBV9	-	TRBD1	14	TRBJ1-1	TGTGCCAGCAGCGGCGGGGACAGGCGGACTGAAGCTTTCTTT	CASSGGDRRTEAFF
TRBV7-6	-	-	15	TRBJ2-3	TGTGCCAGCACCCCCTTGGGGGGTGGCACAGATACGCAGTATTTT	CASTPLGGGTDTQYF
TRBV9	-	-	15	TRBJ1-1	TGTGCCAGCAGCGTCGCACAGGAGCTGAACACTGAAGCTTTCTTT	CASSVAQELNTEAFF
TRBV11-2	once	TRBD1	19	TRBJ2-6	TGTGCCAGCAGCTTAGATCGCTTTGACAGGGGGCTCGGGGCCAACGTCCTGACTTTC	CASSLDRFDRGLGANVLTF
TRBV19	-	-	13	TRBJ2-5	TGTGCCAGTAGTATCGGGATTAGCGAGACCCAGTACTTC	CASSIGISETQYF
TRBV9	-	-	15	TRBJ1-2	TGTGCCAGCAGCGTGGGCGGGGGTGATAACTATGGCTACACCTTC	CASSVGGGDNYGYTF
TRBV15	-	TRBD1	16	TRBJ1-1	TGTGCCACCAGCAGGGTCGCAGGGGGCTCGAACACTGAAGCTTTCTTT	CATSRVAGGSNTEAFF
TRBV30	-	-	10	TRBJ2-7	TGTGCCTGGAGCGTCGACGAGCAGTACTTC	CAWSVDEQYF
TRBV7-2	-	-	17	TRBJ1-2	TGTGCCAGCAGCTTAGTAGGTGGAGTTACGCTTAACTATGGCTACACCTTC	CASSLVGGVTLNYGYTF
TRBV19	-	TRBD2	17	TRBJ2-7	TGTGCCAGTAGTATAGCGGGAGGACTAGCGGGAGTATACGAGCAGTACTTC	CASSIAGGLAGVYEQYF
TRBV15	-	-	16	TRBJ1-1	TGTGCCACCAGCAGAGATTTGTCGGGAAAAGGCACTGAAGCTTTCTTT	CATSRDLSGKGTEAFF
TRBV6-5	once	-	15	TRBJ1-3	TGTGCCAGCAGTAGACAGTTAGGCTCTGGAAACACCATATATTTT	CASSRQLGSGNTIYF
TRBV7-9	-	-	13	TRBJ2-2	TGTGCCAGCAGCCCCCCGGGAGACGGGGAGCTGTTTTTT	CASSPPGDGELFF
TRBV6-6	-	-	12	TRBJ1-6	TGTGCCAGCAGCCCCGGTTCTTCACCCCTCCACTTT	CASSPGSSPLHF
TRBV5-1	-	-	16	TRBJ2-2	TGCGCCAGCAGCTCAGACAGCGACGCGAACACCGGGGAGCTGTTTTTT	CASSSDSDANTGELFF
TRBV7-6	-	-	14	TRBJ1-4	TGTGCCAGCAGCTTAGATCGACAGACTGAAAAACTGTTTTTT	CASSLDRQTEKLFF
TRBV13	few	TRBD1	15	TRBJ2-2	TGTGCCAGCAGCTTACAGGGGGTAAACACCGGGGAGCTGTTTTTT	CASSLQGVNTGELFF
TRBV7-9	-	TRBD1	18	TRBJ2-7	TGTGCCAGCAGCTTAGTCGGTGACAGGGGGCTTCCCTCCTACGAGCAGTACTTC	CASSLVGDRGLPSYEQYF
TRBV15	-	-	14	TRBJ1-1	TGTGCCACCAGCGAGGAGGGGAGTAAGACTGAAGCTTTCTTT	CATSEEGSKTEAFF
TRBV4-1	-	TRBD1	15	TRBJ1-1	TGCGCCAGCAGCCAAGAGAGAGGGGGCAACACTGAAGCTTTCTTT	CASSQERGGNTEAFF
TRBV4-1	-	TRBD1	15	TRBJ2-3	TGCGCCAGCAGCCAAGATACAGGGGTTGGTGATACGCAGTATTTT	CASSQDTGVGDTQYF
TRBV5-1	-	-	13	TRBJ1-1	TGCGCCAGCAGCTTGGGACATTACACTGAAGCTTTCTTT	CASSLGHYTEAFF
TRBV27	-	TRBD1	15	TRBJ2-1	TGTGCCAGCAGTTTTGGGACAGGGGCCTACAATGAGCAGTTCTTC	CASSFGTGAYNEQFF
TRBV9	-	TRBD1	17	TRBJ2-6	TGTGCCAGCAGCGGCGGGACAGGGACCTCTGGGGCCAACGTCCTGACTTTC	CASSGGTGTSGANVLTF
TRBV21-1	once	-	17	TRBJ2-7	TGTGCCAGCAGCAAAGAGGGGTTTGTACTCCCATTCTACGAGCAGTACTTC	CASSKEGFVLPFYEQYF
TRBV2	-	TRBD2	13	TRBJ2-1	TGTGCCAGCACCGGGAGGGCCGTTAATGAGCAGTTCTTC	CASTGRAVNEQFF
TRBV7-9	-	-	14	TRBJ2-7	TGTGCCAGCAGCTTCGGGGGGCTCTCCTACGAGCAGTACTTC	CASSFGGLSYEQYF
TRBV7-9	-	TRBD1	16	TRBJ2-1	TGTGCCAGCAGCCCCCAGGACAGGGGCACCTACAATGAGCAGTTCTTC	CASSPQDRGTYNEQFF
TRBV4-1	-	-	13	TRBJ1-1	TGCGCCAGCAGCCAACCGAGGGTGCCCGGAGCTTTCTTT	CASSQPRVPGAFF
TRBV29-1	-	TRBD2	15	TRBJ2-1	TGCAGCGCCACCGGGCCAGCGGGGTCCTACAATGAGCAGTTCTTC	CSATGPAGSYNEQFF
TRBV7-9	-	-	14	TRBJ2-7	TGTGCCAGCAGTCTAAGAGGGCTCCCCAACGAGCAGTACTTC	CASSLRGLPNEQYF
TRBV7-9	medium-sized	-	14	TRBJ1-3	TGTGCCAGCAGCTTAGTCCAGAAAGGAAACACCATATATTTT	CASSLVQKGNTIYF
TRBV21-1	-	-	16	TRBJ1-4	TGTGCCAGCAGCAAAGCACCGGGACAGGAAAATGAAAAACTGTTTTTT	CASSKAPGQENEKLFF
TRBV11-1	-	-	14	TRBJ2-5	TGTGCCAGCAGCTCCGAGGGGGATCAAGAGACCCAGTACTTC	CASSSEGDQETQYF
TRBV7-9	-	TRBD1	17	TRBJ2-6	TGTGCCAGCAGACACCCGGGACAGAGCTCTGGGGCCAACGTCCTGACTTTC	CASRHPGQSSGANVLTF
TRBV27	-	TRBD2	17	TRBJ2-2	TGTGCCAGCACCCCTTTACTAGCGGGAGTTGACACCGGGGAGCTGTTTTTT	CASTPLLAGVDTGELFF
TRBV4-1	-	-	15	TRBJ1-1	TGCGCCAGCAGCCACCCGGGGGGGGGAAACACTGAAGCTTTCTTT	CASSHPGGGNTEAFF
TRBV11-2	-	-	12	TRBJ1-1	TGTGCCAGCAGCTTAGGAGCCTTTGAAGCTTTCTTT	CASSLGAFEAFF
TRBV5-1	once	-	11	TRBJ2-7	TGCGCCAGCAGCTTGGATCTCGAGCAGTACTTC	CASSLDLEQYF
TRBV7-8	-	-	13	TRBJ2-2	TGTGCCAGCAGCCCAGGGGACACCGGGGAGCTGTTTTTT	CASSPGDTGELFF